These T cell receptor beta chains were read from a single sample in a study of blood T cell repertoires in COVID-19. Repertoires were generated with immunoSEQ multiplex PCR, while TCRdb's copy carries only in-frame clones and drops some. The sample contains some 130,000 clones, about 89% of which appear only once. Sequencing was performed on peripheral blood. All receptors come from a woman in her 70s with COVID-19, enrolled during active disease. Both conserved end residues are part of each CDR3. The order of the fields is D gene, V gene, J gene, CDR3 protein, CDR3 DNA. A D gene is named only where the DNA matches it firmly.

>-|TRBV5-1|TRBJ1-1
CASSPAPGRVAEAFF
TGCGCCAGCAGCCCGGCCCCGGGCAGGGTCGCTGAAGCTTTCTTT
>-|TRBV15|TRBJ2-5
CATSRAARGGETQYF
TGTGCCACCAGCAGAGCGGCAAGAGGTGGAGAGACCCAGTACTTC
>-|TRBV7-9|TRBJ1-1
CASSFVISGAFF
TGTGCCAGCAGCTTCGTCATATCGGGAGCTTTCTTT
>TRBD1|TRBV27|TRBJ1-5
CASSPWRDRGQPQHF
TGTGCCAGCTCGCCGTGGCGGGACAGGGGTCAGCCCCAGCATTTT
>-|TRBV19|TRBJ1-4
CASSTDRWATNEKLFF
TGTGCCAGTAGTACCGACAGGTGGGCAACTAATGAAAAACTGTTTTTT
>TRBD1|TRBV5-4|TRBJ1-2
CASSFDREGYTF
TGTGCCAGCAGCTTTGACAGGGAAGGCTACACCTTC
>-|TRBV5-1|TRBJ1-1
CASSLALQGHTEAFF
TGCGCCAGCAGCTTGGCTTTACAGGGCCACACTGAAGCTTTCTTT
>-|TRBV15|TRBJ1-2
CATSRDAAGAGYGYTF
TGTGCCACCAGCAGAGATGCGGCAGGGGCCGGCTATGGCTACACCTTC
>TRBD2|TRBV11-2|TRBJ2-1
CASSPGLAGAISYNEQFF
TGTGCCAGCAGCCCGGGACTAGCGGGGGCCATCTCCTACAATGAGCAGTTCTTC
>TRBD2|TRBV7-2|TRBJ2-7
CASSLRSGVRYEQYF
TGTGCCAGCAGCCTCAGGAGCGGGGTTCGTTACGAGCAGTACTTC
>-|TRBV4-1|TRBJ1-2
CASSQVLLFATGKNGYTF
TGCGCCAGCAGCCAAGTCTTGCTTTTTGCTACAGGGAAAAATGGCTACACCTTC
>-|TRBV2|TRBJ1-3
CASQQGSGNTIYF
TGTGCCAGTCAACAGGGATCTGGAAACACCATATATTTT
>-|TRBV5-6|TRBJ2-7
CASSATGYEQYF
TGTGCCAGCAGCGCGACAGGTTACGAGCAGTACTTC
>-|TRBV2|TRBJ1-3
CASSELSQLSGNTIYF
TGTGCCAGCAGTGAACTCTCACAGCTCTCTGGAAACACCATATATTTT
>-|TRBV2|TRBJ1-2
CASSTGNYGYTF
TGTGCCAGCAGTACAGGGAACTATGGCTACACCTTC
>-|TRBV10-3|TRBJ2-7
CAIRGLADEQYF
TGTGCCATCAGGGGACTCGCTGACGAGCAGTACTTC
>-|TRBV7-3|TRBJ2-3
CASSFRGGKPSDTQYF
TGTGCCAGCAGCTTCCGTGGGGGGAAACCCTCAGATACGCAGTATTTT
>-|TRBV18|TRBJ2-5
CASSPSRDKETQYF
TGTGCCAGCTCACCAAGCAGGGATAAGGAGACCCAGTACTTC
>-|TRBV9|TRBJ2-3
CASSAGGESTDTQYF
TGTGCCAGCAGTGCAGGCGGGGAAAGCACAGATACGCAGTATTTT
>-|TRBV29-1|TRBJ2-1
CSVGLRYNEQFF
TGCAGCGTTGGACTAAGATACAATGAGCAGTTCTTC
>-|TRBV28|TRBJ2-5
CASSFGVLLGNRDETQYF
TGTGCCAGCAGTTTTGGCGTTCTCTTGGGGAACAGGGATGAGACCCAGTACTTC
>-|TRBV7-2|TRBJ1-6
CASSSTSGAPLHF
TGTGCCAGCAGCTCAACGTCTGGGGCTCCCCTCCACTTT
>-|TRBV27|TRBJ1-6
CASSFLQGGSPLHF
TGTGCCAGCAGTTTTTTACAGGGTGGTTCACCCCTCCACTTT
>-|TRBV30|TRBJ1-6
CAWWAGRGDSPLHF
TGTGCCTGGTGGGCCGGCAGGGGAGATTCACCCCTCCACTTT
>TRBD1|TRBV30|TRBJ2-7
CAWSTTGGHEQYF
TGTGCCTGGAGTACCACAGGGGGCCACGAGCAGTACTTC
>TRBD1|TRBV6-5|TRBJ1-2
CASSSTGGDYGYTF
TGTGCCAGCAGTTCCACAGGGGGCGACTATGGCTACACCTTC
>TRBD1|TRBV4-2|TRBJ1-5
CASSQDQSGQGIQPQHF
TGTGCCAGCAGCCAAGATCAGTCGGGACAGGGGATTCAGCCCCAGCATTTT
>TRBD1|TRBV25-1|TRBJ1-3
CASSPPGTGGNTIYF
TGTGCCAGCAGCCCCCCCGGGACAGGTGGAAACACCATATATTTT
>-|TRBV5-1|TRBJ2-2
CASRRDGSTGELFF
TGCGCCAGCAGACGGGATGGAAGCACCGGGGAGCTGTTTTTT